This TCR beta chain was recovered during a study of cytomegalovirus exposure and HLA in healthy donors. Across the study: HLA-typed donors were the source of approximately 85 million unique TCRs, which an early data release held. Study results and limitations: The listing of 160 or so TCR beta chains classed them as cytomegalovirus-associated. Looking again later, the authors saw that most CMV-associated TCR beta chains seemed HLA-restricted. V- and J-gene trimming in TCR beta was tied to a missense DCLRE1C variant by an analysis performed later.

V was shortened by 8 bases and J by 5 bases, with 12 bases between the two germline ends. The CDR3 spans 12 residues. Germline V gene data show CDR1 as SNHLY and CDR2 as FYNNEI. This clone was seen more than once but under ten times. No antigen is known for it. The PCR employed 60 Vbeta primers together with 13 Jbeta primers. Assay used: immunoSEQ multiplex PCR; TCRdb lists only in-frame clones, some missing. The table records some 150,000 clones, approximately 61% of them present only once. V gene TRBV2 combines with J gene TRBJ2-5; TRBD2 is a possible D gene (6 bases). The TCR originated in a woman aged 35 to 49 in good health and CMV-seronegative. Sequencing was done on a sample of PBMCs. CDR3 amino acids: CASQSAGETQYF. CDR3 nucleotide sequence: TGTGCCAGCCAGAGCGCGGGGGAGACCCAGTACTTC.